These T cell receptor beta chains were read from a single sample in a study of T cell responses to AZD1222 COVID-19 vaccine. Sequenced by immunoSEQ multiplex PCR; TCRdb stores in-frame clones only, minus some. The table lists about 140,000 clones, 85% to 95% of them singletons. Sequencing was performed on peripheral blood, taken on day 0 of AZD1222 vaccination. The receptors shown here come from an adult in good health. The CDR3 runs from the conserved cysteine through the conserved F or W. D genes are given only for firm matches. The size of a clone is reported for some rows only, either as once, few or many, or as a class for expanded clones.

j_call d_call v_call clone_size cdr3_nt cdr3_aa
TRBJ2-1 . TRBV11-3 . TGTGCCAGCAGCTTAGGAGGGGGTATCGATGAGCAGTTCTTC CASSLGGGIDEQFF
TRBJ1-1 . TRBV25-1 . TGTGCCAGCAGTGAAGCCCAGGGCTACACTGAAGCTTTCTTT CASSEAQGYTEAFF
TRBJ2-2 TRBD1 TRBV28 . TGTGCCAGCAGTAGGGAGTACAGGGGGTTAGGGGAGCTGTTTTTT CASSREYRGLGELFF
TRBJ1-6 . TRBV9 . TGTGCCAGCAGCGTAGCACAAAATAATTCACCCCTCCACTTT CASSVAQNNSPLHF
TRBJ1-5 . TRBV19 . TGTGCCACCCACCAGGGAATGAGCCATCAGCCCCAGCATTTT CATHQGMSHQPQHF
TRBJ1-1 . TRBV4-1 . TGCGCCAGCAGCCAAATCTCAAGGGCTGAAGCTTTCTTT CASSQISRAEAFF
TRBJ2-3 TRBD2 TRBV7-2 . TGTGCCAGCAGCTCGGGACTAGCGGGGGGGACTACGCAGTATTTT CASSSGLAGGTTQYF
TRBJ2-1 . TRBV11-2 . TGTGCCAGCAGCTTAGGGACTGCCCTTACAATTGAGCAGTTCTTC CASSLGTALTIEQFF
TRBJ1-1 . TRBV12-3/TRBV12-4 . TGTGCCAGCAGTTCCGAGCAAACCGCTGAAGCTTTCTTT CASSSEQTAEAFF
TRBJ2-5 . TRBV7-9 few TGTGCCAGCAGCTTCGAACTGGGCATCCAGGAGACCCAGTACTTC CASSFELGIQETQYF
TRBJ1-2 . TRBV19 few TGTGCCAGTAGTGTCATACAGGGCCCCTATGGCTACACCTTC CASSVIQGPYGYTF
TRBJ1-4 . TRBV5-1 . TGCGCCAGCAGCCGGGCAGAGGCAACTAATGAAAAACTGTTTTTT CASSRAEATNEKLFF
TRBJ1-4 . TRBV6-2/TRBV6-3 . TGTGCCAGCAGTTATCCGGGGCAGGGGAGAAAACTGTTTTTT CASSYPGQGRKLFF
TRBJ2-7 TRBD1 TRBV6-2/TRBV6-3 . TGTGCCAGCAGTTACCGGGACAGGCGCAACGAGCAGTACTTC CASSYRDRRNEQYF
TRBJ1-5 TRBD1 TRBV6-5 . TGTGCCAGCAGTTGGGACAGAGATCAGCCCCAGCATTTT CASSWDRDQPQHF
TRBJ1-2 TRBD1 TRBV19 . TGTGCCAGTAGTACCCCCGGGACAGGGTCGAATGGCTACACCTTC CASSTPGTGSNGYTF
TRBJ1-2 TRBD1 TRBV18 . TGTGCCAGCTCAGCGATCTCCGGGACAGGGGTTAACTATGGCTACACCTTC CASSAISGTGVNYGYTF
TRBJ1-5 . TRBV3-1/TRBV3-2 . TGTGCCAGCAGCCAAGATAGTACGGGGCGACGGCAGCCCCAGCATTTT CASSQDSTGRRQPQHF
TRBJ1-1 . TRBV18 . TGTGCCAGCTCAGGGATTGACGGGGGGGAAGCTTTCTTT CASSGIDGGEAFF
TRBJ2-1 TRBD2 TRBV3-1/TRBV3-2 . TGTGCCAGCAGCCCCCGGTTGACTAGCGGGAGATACAATGAGCAGTTCTTC CASSPRLTSGRYNEQFF
TRBJ2-6 . TRBV21-1 . TGTGCCAGCAGCTGGGCCAGGGAGCCTCCCTCTGGGGCCAACGTCCTGACTTTC CASSWAREPPSGANVLTF
TRBJ2-7 . TRBV9 . TGTGCCAGCAGCGCCCTAAACAGGGACTACGAGCAGTACTTC CASSALNRDYEQYF
TRBJ2-5 TRBD2 TRBV9 once TGTGCCAGCAGCGTCTACCGGGAGGACCAACTGGAGACCCAGTACTTC CASSVYREDQLETQYF
TRBJ2-5 . TRBV12-3/TRBV12-4 . TGTGCCAGCAGTTTTGACAGTGAAGAGACCCAGTACTTC CASSFDSEETQYF
TRBJ1-4 . TRBV4-1 . TGCGCCAGCAGCCATACAGGTTTAACTAATGAAAAACTGTTTTTT CASSHTGLTNEKLFF
TRBJ1-2 . TRBV7-9 . TGTGCCAGCAGCCCTTGGACAGACTATGGCTACACCTTC CASSPWTDYGYTF
TRBJ1-1 . TRBV6-5 . TGTGCCAGCAGTTACGAATGGGTCAAACCGAACACTGAAGCTTTCTTT CASSYEWVKPNTEAFF
TRBJ2-7 . TRBV5-1 . TGCGCCAGCAGCACACGTTCCACTTACGAGCAGTACTTC CASSTRSTYEQYF
TRBJ2-7 . TRBV19 once TGTGCCAGTATGGGGGGGGCGAGCTCCTACGAGCAGTACTTC CASMGGASSYEQYF
TRBJ2-7 TRBD2 TRBV27 once TGTGCCAGCAGTTTATCGAGGAGTAGCGGGAGTTTCATCTACGAGCAGTACTTC CASSLSRSSGSFIYEQYF
TRBJ1-6 . TRBV2 . TGTGCCAGCAGTGAACAGGGAAGTAATAATTCACCCCTCCACTTT CASSEQGSNNSPLHF
TRBJ2-3 TRBD2 TRBV20-1 . TGCAGTGCTAGTTGGAGCGGGGAGGGGCAGTATTTT CSASWSGEGQYF
TRBJ2-2 . TRBV6-2/TRBV6-3 . TGTGCCAGCAGTTTTTTTCTCCTAAAATCCGGGGAGCTGTTTTTT CASSFFLLKSGELFF
TRBJ1-1 TRBD1 TRBV6-5 . TGTGCCAGCAGTTCCCGGACAGGTAACACTGAAGCTTTCTTT CASSSRTGNTEAFF
TRBJ1-6 . TRBV15 . TGTGCCACCAGCAGAGATCAAGGACTAAGCACTACACCCCTCCACTTT CATSRDQGLSTTPLHF
TRBJ2-1 TRBD2 TRBV11-3 once TGTGCCAGCAGCCATAATCTAGCGGGGTACAATGAGCAGTTCTTC CASSHNLAGYNEQFF
TRBJ2-5 TRBD2 TRBV5-4 . TGTGCCAGCAGCCTAGGACTAGCGGGGAACCAAGAGACCCAGTACTTC CASSLGLAGNQETQYF
TRBJ1-5 . TRBV2 . TGTGCCAGCACGGTCGACAATAGCAATCAGCCCCAGCATTTT CASTVDNSNQPQHF
TRBJ1-2 . TRBV5-4 . TGTGCCAGCAGCTTGATTGGGGGCGGTGGCTACACCTTC CASSLIGGGGYTF
TRBJ2-1 TRBD2 TRBV7-2 . TGTGCCAGCAGCTTCGTCCGAGGGACTAGACTCAATGAGCAGTTCTTC CASSFVRGTRLNEQFF
TRBJ1-4 TRBD1 TRBV2 . TGTGCCAGCAGGGAACGAAGGACAGGGGGTGAAAAACTGTTTTTT CASRERRTGGEKLFF
TRBJ2-4 . TRBV3-1/TRBV3-2 . TGTGCCAGCAGCCAAAGTTTCTCCAACATTCAGTACTTC CASSQSFSNIQYF
TRBJ2-4 . TRBV4-3 . TGCGCCAGCAGCCAAACAGTTGTAGCCAAAAACATTCAGTACTTC CASSQTVVAKNIQYF
TRBJ2-1 . TRBV12-3/TRBV12-4 . TGTGCCAGCAAACTACAGGGCAATGAGCAGTTCTTC CASKLQGNEQFF
TRBJ2-7 TRBD2 TRBV7-2 once TGTGCCAGCAGCTTAGCACGGACTAGTGATTACGAGCAGTACTTC CASSLARTSDYEQYF
TRBJ1-1 TRBD1 TRBV25-1 . TGTGCCAGCAGTGAATATAGGGCAGGGGGCAACACTGAAGCTTTCTTT CASSEYRAGGNTEAFF
TRBJ1-1 . TRBV19 . TGTGCCAGTATCAAGCCGACAGGCCAGACCACTGAAGCTTTCTTT CASIKPTGQTTEAFF
TRBJ2-2 . TRBV10-1 . TGCGCCAGCAGTGAAGACCGGGACATGGTGAACCGTACGAACACCGGGGAGCTGTTTTTT CASSEDRDMVNRTNTGELFF
TRBJ1-2 . TRBV5-1 few TGCGCCAGCAGCCTAGCTTCGGGGGGAACTAACTATGGCTACACCTTC CASSLASGGTNYGYTF
TRBJ1-2 . TRBV5-5 once TGTGCCAGCAGCTTGACAGGGCCCTATGGCTACACCTTC CASSLTGPYGYTF
TRBJ1-2 . TRBV6-5 . TGTGCCAGCAGTTACACGACAGACTATGGCTACACCTTC CASSYTTDYGYTF
TRBJ1-4 . TRBV6-1 . TGTGCCAGCAGTGAGGGAGGACCTAATGAAAAACTGTTTTTT CASSEGGPNEKLFF
TRBJ1-1 . TRBV5-1 . TGCGCCAGCAGCTTGGGGCCATATCAGAACACTGAAGCTTTCTTT CASSLGPYQNTEAFF
TRBJ2-2 . TRBV6-5 . TGTGCCAGCAGTACCTTAGAGGGAACCGGGGAGCTGTTTTTT CASSTLEGTGELFF
TRBJ1-1 . TRBV18 . TGTGCCAGCTCACGACAAGACAGATATGAAGCTTTCTTT CASSRQDRYEAFF